This is a list of T cell receptor beta chains from one sample in a study of shared clonotypes between healthy human individuals. Using immunoSEQ multiplex PCR, the repertoire was profiled, and TCRdb retains in-frame clones only, with some absent. The sample consists of roughly 2.1 million clones, about 93% of them appearing once. The sample comprised naive CD8+ T cells from PBMCs. The origin of the receptors is a man aged 18 to 29 in good health. Some clones in this sample may be carry-over from other donors' samples. CDR3s include the opening cysteine and the closing phenylalanine or tryptophan. D genes are given only for firm matches.

d_call j_call v_call cdr3_aa
NA TRBJ1-5 TRBV28 CASSSRGSNQPQHF
NA TRBJ2-7 TRBV19 CAAGTADYEQYF
NA TRBJ2-2 TRBV18 CASSPRGTANTGELFF
TRBD2 TRBJ2-1 TRBV4-3 CASSPLGGNNEQFF
NA TRBJ2-3 TRBV7-2 CASSYTGGGADTQYF
TRBD1 TRBJ1-1 TRBV27 CASSGTANTEAFF
NA TRBJ2-3 TRBV6-5 CASSSYSRADTQYF
TRBD1 TRBJ1-4 TRBV28 CASSNFRDRTEKLFF
NA TRBJ2-1 TRBV19 CASSIDSYNEQFF
TRBD2 TRBJ2-3 TRBV10-3 CAIRTGTSGSTDTQYF
TRBD2 TRBJ2-6 TRBV7-6 CASSLVREPGGANVLTF
NA TRBJ1-6 TRBV4-3 CASSRRGASPLHF
NA TRBJ1-5 TRBV7-9 CASSSEGFGQPQHF
NA TRBJ2-7 TRBV2 CASSERGDRPYEQYF
NA TRBJ2-1 TRBV11-2 CASSPGGEQFF
TRBD2 TRBJ2-7 TRBV6-5 CASSIAGGTYEQYF
NA TRBJ2-1 TRBV4-2 CASSPDYSSYNEQFF
TRBD1 TRBJ1-1 TRBV28 CASRLTGMWTEAFF
TRBD1 TRBJ2-7 TRBV30 CAWSLGWTGEQYF
NA TRBJ2-7 TRBV4-1 CASSQGMGIYYEQYF
NA TRBJ2-1 TRBV9 CASSVGGYEQFF
NA TRBJ2-1 TRBV27 CASRSFKGSYNEQFF
TRBD2 TRBJ2-1 TRBV27 CASSPRFGAGSDSEQFF
NA TRBJ2-7 TRBV10-3 CAISESGASYEQYF
NA TRBJ1-3 TRBV7-9 CASRGTFNSGNTIYF
NA TRBJ1-2 TRBV6-1 CASIPGGGLVSSYTF
TRBD2 TRBJ2-7 TRBV15 CATRGDGRGQYF
NA TRBJ1-5 TRBV9 CASSPTGHLNQPQHF
NA TRBJ2-5 TRBV27 CASRDPGGWETQYF
NA TRBJ2-7 TRBV2 CASSEVLDSYEQYF
NA TRBJ2-5 TRBV9 CASSPFGGPQETQYF
NA TRBJ1-1 TRBV27 CASSLKISTEAFF
NA TRBJ1-4 TRBV6-6 CASSPPGSNEKLFF
NA TRBJ2-3 TRBV5-6 CASSSGPSFQYF